This T cell receptor (beta chain) was recorded in a study of response to subunit inactivated influenza vaccine. Study-wide results and caveats: There was a suggestion from the authors that each seasonal influenza vaccination recruits few new T cells.

This clonotype was observed a handful of times. What it binds is unknown. CDR3 length equals 15 residues. Trimming shortened V by 0 bases and J by 3 bases, and 10 bases separated the two germline ends. Per the germline V gene, CDR1 is LGHNA and CDR2 is YNFKEQ. TCRdb reanalysed the RT-PCR reads using MiXCR and keeps one entry per CDR3 protein. The sample consists of around 580,000 distinct CDR3 sequences, over 9.5% of them appearing once. The gene calls are TRBV4-2 and TRBJ2-3; D possibly corresponds to TRBD1 (6 bases). The receptor comes from a man aged 50-60 years who received an inactivated influenza vaccine. This material consisted of PBMCs from blood, taken on the day of vaccination. The CDR3 nucleotides are TGTGCCAGCAGCCAAGACGGGGACACTACAGATACGCAGTATTTT. Protein product: CASSQDGDTTDTQYF.